The present T cell receptor beta chain was sequenced within a study of blood T cell repertoires in COVID-19. Study-level background: Samples taken during acute and convalescent COVID-19 were collected in the United States, Italy and Spain. PBMCs, B-cell-depleted T cells, or T cells were the source of the cDNA or gDNA that made up the material.

CDR3 length: 15 residues. Germline assignment: CDR1 DFQATT and CDR2 SNEGSKA (reference sequence). V gave up 3 bases and J gave up 9 bases; unmatched junction bases: 12. Original data processing: Reference gene primers were amplified, and this amplification served to estimate nucleated cell counts. Sequencing was performed with immunoSEQ multiplex PCR; in TCRdb, only in-frame clones are kept and a portion is missing. V and J calls and clone size come straight from that table; D and trimming were deduced from the DNA. The sample contains about 130,000 clones, 85% to 90% of which appear only once. The chain uses TRBV20-1 and TRBJ2-1; 9 bases fit TRBD2. The sequenced sample consisted of peripheral blood. This receptor was taken from a man between 45 and 60 years old with active COVID-19. CDR3 DNA: TGCAGTGCTAGTAAGGGCAGCGGGGGGCGAAGTGAGCAGTTCTTC. Its protein product is CSASKGSGGRSEQFF.